A single sample is the source of the 11 T cell receptor beta chains below, sequenced in a study of OX40 agonist ivuxolimab in advanced cancers. The repertoire was sequenced with immunoSEQ multiplex PCR; TCRdb's copy has only in-frame clones and lacks some. The sample consists of 75,000 to 95,000 clones, 91% of them appearing once. Specimen: CD4+ or CD8+ T cells sorted from blood, collected in a trial of the OX40 agonist ivuxolimab. The receptors originated from an adult with an advanced solid tumor such as melanoma, head and neck, liver or kidney cancer.

The chain uses TRBV4-3 and TRBJ1-2, with D unclear. The germline V gene encodes CDR1 LGHNA and CDR2 YSLEER. The V and J ends lost 0 bases and 8 bases respectively, with 13 bases between them. This CDR3 region has 14 residues. In DNA form, the CDR3 reads TGCGCCAGCAGCCAAGATTTTGGGCTTGGCGGCTACACCTTC. This sequence encodes CASSQDFGLGGYTF.

This sequence joins TRBV15 and TRBJ2-1, with 11 bases matching TRBD1. Trimming removed 4 bases from V and 6 bases from J; junction bases left unmatched: 5. The V gene's germline CDR1 is LNHNV and CDR2 YYDKDF (reference sequence). This CDR3 comprises 15 residues. CDR3 sequence: CATSNGQGAVNEQFF. CDR3 bases: TGTGCCACCAGCAACGGACAGGGGGCTGTCAATGAGCAGTTCTTC.

As for this clone: Additional DNA sequences in this sample encode the identical CDR3. This chain connects TRBV5-1 to TRBJ2-5; 7 nucleotides agree with TRBD2. Germline lookup yields CDR1 SGHRS and CDR2 YFSETQ. CDR3 length: 14 residues. V was clipped by 0 bases and J by 2 bases; unmatched bases: 1. CDR3 loop: CASSLVGGQETQYF. The CDR3, as DNA: TGCGCCAGCAGCTTGGTGGGGGGGCAAGAGACCCAGTACTTC.

The rearrangement joins TRBV7-9 to TRBJ1-2, with 9 bases that match TRBD1. Unmatched junction bases numbered 15, after V lost 8 bases and J lost 8 bases. This CDR3 contains 15 residues. Germline V gives CDR1 SEHNR, CDR2 FQNEAQ (reference sequence). The CDR3 loop is CASFISGLGQGGYTF. CDR3 DNA sequence: TGTGCCAGCTTCATATCCGGGTTAGGACAGGGGGGCTACACCTTC.

This rearrangement joins TRBV28 to TRBJ2-5, with TRBD2 matching over 13 bases. CDR3 length: 13 amino acids. Germline CDR1 reads MDHEN; CDR2 reads SYDVKM. Unmatched junction bases numbered 1, after V lost 4 bases and J lost 8 bases. The CDR3 protein is CASSWTSGSTQYF. CDR3 sequence (DNA): TGTGCCAGCAGTTGGACTAGCGGGAGTACCCAGTACTTC.

This chain uses TRBV5-3 with TRBJ1-2; D gene ambiguous. TRBV5-3 is designated an ORF whose function remains uncertain. V was trimmed by 4 bases and J by 8 bases, leaving 15 bases between them. The CDR3 has 13 amino acids. Here the CDR3 reads CARSVGKSRGYTF. The CDR3 region has the DNA TGTGCCAGAAGCGTCGGGAAAAGCCGAGGCTACACCTTC.

The chain carries TRBV18 and TRBJ2-2; no definite D call. The germline V gene encodes CDR1 KGHSH and CDR2 LQKENI. V lost 2 bases and J lost 7, with 5 bases in between. The CDR3 loop spans 12 amino acids. The chain's CDR3 is CASSPANGELFF. DNA for the CDR3: TGTGCCAGCTCACCAGCTAACGGGGAGCTGTTTTTT.

This clone is a singleton in its sample. The chain employs TRBV10-1 and TRBJ2-7; 10 bases align to TRBD2. Germline assignment: CDR1 WNHNN and CDR2 SYGVQD (reference sequence). J lost 12 bases, V lost 3 bases, and 11 bases had no gene match. The CDR3 runs 14 residues. CDR3 sequence (DNA): TGCGCCAGCAGTGAAATTCAGCGGGGGGGAGCTCGGTACTTC. Translated: CASSEIQRGGARYF.

The chain couples TRBV7-2 to TRBJ2-3, with a tentative D call TRBD2 (5 bases). This CDR3 comprises 13 residues. The ends were cut back, 5 bases at V and 4 bases at J, with 10 bases in the middle. Germline CDR1 reads SGHTA; CDR2 reads FQGNSA. CDR3 amino acids: CASSLLAADTQYF. In DNA, the CDR3 is TGTGCCAGCAGCCTGCTAGCTGCAGATACGCAGTATTTT.

The CDR3, as DNA: TGTGCCAGCAGTGCTCCTGTGGGAGGGAGGACGGCGGGCTACACCTTC. This translates into CASSAPVGGRTAGYTF. The chain uses TRBV25-1 and TRBJ1-2, with D uncertain. Trimming shortened V by 4 bases and J by 8 bases, and 23 bases separated the two germline ends. Germline V CDR1 and CDR2: MGHDK, SYGVNS. CDR3 length equals 16 residues.

The genes are TRBV14 and TRBJ2-7; D unresolved. Per germline, CDR1 SGHDN and CDR2 FVKESK. The V and J ends lost 8 bases and 0 bases respectively, with 14 bases between them. The CDR3 length is 14 residues. CDR3 in amino acids: CASGTRASSYEQYF. Here the CDR3 DNA reads TGTGCCAGCGGAACCCGGGCCAGCTCCTACGAGCAGTACTTC.